This entry describes one T cell receptor (beta chain). There is no known antigen for this receptor. Base qualities were left out, and no much larger clone turns up one base away. The sample originates from a study of blood T cell repertoires in COVID-19 (dated by TCRdb to about 2020). For context, the study as a whole: Samples from collaborators originated in the United States, Italy and Spain and spanned both the acute and convalescent phases of COVID-19. The dataset comprised deeply sampled blood TCRbeta repertoires from subjects exposed to, actively infected with, or recovered from COVID-19. A de-identified subject ID, COVID-19 status, age in years and sex were almost always included in the sample metadata. HLA class I and class II types, where available, came from metadata supplied by the sample provider rather than from assay-based typing. The samples were drawn from two sources: the first 160 participants of the ongoing ImmuneRACE study, and 950 to 1,500 subjects contributed by 6 global collaborators. The prospective study material was composed of cDNA or gDNA derived from T cells, B-cell-depleted T cells, or PBMCs. The repertoires were made available in a free public database intended to serve as a resource for research on the immune response to SARS-CoV-2.

Paper-wide results and their limitations: The amount of clinical and demographic metadata varied by source and participant and was provided uncurated.

Whole blood was collected in K2EDTA tubes by collaborating institutions according to the institutions' own protocols. For TCRbeta analysis, collaborators shipped samples as frozen whole blood, isolated PBMCs, or DNA extracted from either of those sample types. TCRbeta CDR3 regions were amplified from genomic DNA by means of the immunoSEQ Assay, a bias-controlled multiplex PCR. The study's own analysis went as follows. Nucleated cell counts per sample were estimated from amplification of reference gene primers within the assay. To quantify the absolute abundance of each unique TCRbeta CDR3 rearrangement, sequence reads were collapsed and filtered. For each sample, productive Simpson clonality was calculated by taking the square root of Simpson's diversity index across productive rearrangements. Imported from immuneACCESS, the table was reduced by TCRdb to in-frame sequences with V and J called. These copies leave out some clones; in studies compared against another copy, an unresolved V gene accounts for under half, and the cause of the remainder is not known. V, J and clone size are taken as reported in that table, and D and trimming were inferred from the DNA itself. This sample holds around 250,000 clones; roughly 90% were observed only once. Jointly, the top ten make up 0.65% to 0.8% of the sample.

Unmatched junction bases come to 15, with V trimmed by 4 bases and J by 3 bases. The CDR1 and CDR2 encoded by the germline V gene (reference sequence) are GTSNPN and SVGIG. The CDR3 numbers 16 residues from cysteine through phenylalanine. The read is trimmed to its CDR3 DNA, 48 bases read in frame from base 1. The chain uses TRBV30 and TRBJ2-7; a stretch of 7 junction bases matches TRBD2. Sequencing was done on a sample of peripheral blood. This TCR was recovered from a human donor in a cohort sampled during active COVID-19. The nucleotide sequence is given as TGTGCCTGGACGGAGAGGTGGAGCGGGAAAAGCTACGAGCAGTACTTC. Its translation is CAWTERWSGKSYEQYF.